What follows is one TCR beta chain and its context. As yet, its antigen is unknown. The PCR used 60 V beta and 13 J beta primers. This table comes from immunoSEQ multiplex PCR, and its TCRdb copy is limited to in-frame clones, with some not included. This table has around 32,000 clones, 90% appearing once. The data belong to a study of glioma-infiltrating T cells after dendritic cell vaccination. Across the study: At biweekly intervals, patients got three intradermal dendritic cell vaccine injections.

Study results and limitations: Only a small number of patients had complete blood and tumor samples.

With V trimmed by 2 bases and J by 5 bases, 11 bases remained unmatched. In germline, CDR1 is SNHLY, CDR2 FYNNEI. The CDR3 sequence is 16 residues long. V is TRBV2 and J is TRBJ1-2, with 7 bases lining up with TRBD1. Specimen: blood, collected before dendritic cell vaccination. The TCR sequence derives from a human donor with glioblastoma. The CDR3 region has the DNA TGTGCCAGCAGTGAAAGGGGCCTGACAGGGATTTATGGCTACACCTTC. It translates to CASSERGLTGIYGYTF. The full variable domain, completed using reference TRBV2 and TRBJ1-2, is EPEVTQTPSHQVTQMGQEVILRCVPISNHLYFYWYRQILGQKVEFLVSFYNNEISEKSEIFDDQFSVERPDGSNFTLKIRSTKLEDSAMYFCASSERGLTGIYGYTFGSGTRLTVV.